A single sample is the source of the 18 T cell receptor beta chains below, sequenced in a study of molecular identifiers for immune sequencing clone quantification. TCRdb analysed the PCR reads with MiXCR anew, one entry per CDR3 protein. The sample lists 90,000 to 120,000 distinct CDR3 sequences, roughly 34% seen once, with around 3.9% in the top ten. Specimen: naive CD8+ T cells from blood, with Jurkat cell RNA spiked in. Regarding subset: FACS-sorted CD8+CD4-CCR7+CD45RA+ naive T cells. Receptors were obtained from a human donor in good health. Some libraries in this study had Jurkat cell RNA spiked in.

J is TRBJ1-1 and V is TRBV9; D is unclear. The germline gives CDR1 SGDLS, CDR2 YYNGEE. The V end lost 3 bases, the J end lost 4 bases, and 7 bases lay between the germline ends. The CDR3 is 12 residues long. For the CDR3, the DNA is TGTGCCAGCAGCGCAGACCCCACTGAAGCTTTCTTT. It encodes CASSADPTEAFF.

The table lists this clonotype with many counts. The rearrangement uses TRBV5-4 and TRBJ2-7; TRBD2 matches at 8 bases. This CDR3 is 18 amino acids long. V trimming: 1 base; J trimming: 5 bases; junction bases outside the gene matches: 17. The germline gives CDR1 SGHNT, CDR2 YYREEE (reference sequence). CDR3 amino acids: CASSLTLLLAGGGDEQYF. The CDR3 bases are TGTGCCAGCAGCTTGACGCTTCTTCTTGCGGGAGGAGGCGACGAGCAGTACTTC.

This clonotype was detected only a few times. This chain links TRBV9 with TRBJ1-5; TRBD1 matches at 10 bases. This CDR3 contains 15 residues. The J segment lost 6 bases and the V segment lost 7 bases, leaving 10 bases of the junction unmatched. Germline assignment: CDR1 SGDLS and CDR2 YYNGEE. CDR3 DNA sequence: TGTGCCAGCGGCGAAGATGGGACAGGGGCTCAGCCCCAGCATTTT. Protein product: CASGEDGTGAQPQHF.

Comment on this clonotype: A much larger clone lies a single base off, so this may be a read error. The conserved closing phenylalanine or tryptophan is absent in this CDR3, likely reflecting a read error. This rearrangement joins TRBV20-1 to TRBJ1-5; no clear D gene. The CDR3 totals 16 residues. The V and J ends lost 3 bases and 2 bases respectively, with 17 bases between them. Germline CDR1 and CDR2: DFQATT and SNEGSKA (reference sequence). The CDR3 protein is CSASDEIGQGNQPQHY. CDR3 nucleotides: TGCAGTGCTAGCGATGAGATAGGGCAGGGCAATCAGCCCCAGCATTAT.

Turning to this clonotype: A much larger clone sits a single nucleotide away, making a read error possible. The chain employs TRBV7-3 and TRBJ2-2; D is possibly TRBD2 (5 bases). The CDR3 consists of 16 residues. Germline V gives CDR1 SGHTA, CDR2 FQGTGA. CDR3 region: CASSLTERANTGELYF. CDR3 nucleotide sequence: TGTGCCAGCAGCTTAACAGAGCGTGCGAACACCGGGGAGCTGTATTTT. Together with reference TRBV7-3 and TRBJ2-2, the CDR3 gives the full variable domain: GAGVSQTPSNKVTEKGKYVELRCDPISGHTALYWYRQSLGQGPEFLIYFQGTGAADDSGLPNDRFFAVRPEGSVSTLKIQRTERGDSAVYLCASSLTERANTGELYFGEGSRLTVL.

This clonotype was counted ten times or more. The chain couples TRBV12-3 or TRBV12-4 to TRBJ1-4, with D possibly TRBD1 on 5 matching bases. The germline V and J ends were trimmed by 6 bases and 7 bases, with 12 bases remaining between them. This CDR3 comprises 13 residues. CDR3: CASSRGRLEKLFF. In nucleotides, the CDR3 is TGTGCCAGCAGCCGGGGGAGACTTGAAAAACTGTTTTTT.

This clonotype was picked up a small number of times. The chain has TRBV14 and TRBJ2-3; D not resolved. The length of the CDR3 is 13 residues. Germline CDR1 SGHDN, CDR2 FVKESK. The V gene lost 4 bases and the J gene lost 2 bases, with 7 bases spanning the gap. This CDR3 is CASSPAHTDTQYF. The CDR3, as DNA: TGTGCCAGCAGCCCAGCACACACAGATACGCAGTATTTT.

This chain uses TRBV20-1 with TRBJ2-5; 7 nucleotides match TRBD1. The CDR3 spans 15 residues. Per the germline V gene, CDR1 is DFQATT and CDR2 is SNEGSKA (reference sequence). The V and J ends lost 3 bases and 2 bases, in that order; junction bases with no gene match: 9. DNA of the CDR3: TGCAGTGCTAGTCCGTACAGGGGAAATCAAGAGACCCAGTACTTC. Protein: CSASPYRGNQETQYF.

This clonotype appeared a few times. The chain has TRBV19 and TRBJ2-5; D is undetermined. This CDR3 contains 11 residues. CDR1 LNHDA and CDR2 SQIVND come from the germline V gene (reference sequence). Trimming shortened V by 6 bases and J by 8 bases, and 10 bases separated the two germline ends. The CDR3 coding sequence is TGTGCCAGTAGCCCCGGAGCAACCCAGTACTTC. It translates to CASSPGATQYF.

A word on this clonotype: The junction departs from germline at one end; a sequencing error may be responsible. The genes are TRBV4-2 and TRBJ2-5; D perhaps matches TRBD2 (6 bases). The CDR3 loop spans 15 amino acids. Looked up from germline, CDR1 is LGHNA and CDR2 is YNFKEQ. CDR3 sequence reads: CAGSQEGGAQETQYF. CDR3 nucleotide sequence: TGTGCCGGCAGCCAAGAAGGCGGGGCTCAAGAGACCCAGTACTTC.

The rearrangement links TRBV19 to TRBJ2-2; 8 positions match TRBD2. Germline-derived CDR1 and CDR2 are LNHDA and SQIVND (reference sequence). CDR3 length equals 15 residues. V lost 10 bases and J lost 0; bases outside the gene matches: 7. The chain's CDR3 is CATNSGITNTGELFF. The CDR3 DNA sequence: TGTGCCACCAATAGCGGGATTACGAACACCGGGGAGCTGTTTTTT.

The rearrangement joins TRBV13 to TRBJ2-7; TRBD2 aligns across 11 bases. Losses at the gene ends were 4 bases for V and 5 bases for J; bases not matched to a gene: 7. CDR1 and CDR2 (germline): PRHDT, FYEKMQ (reference sequence). The CDR3 totals 15 residues. The CDR3 DNA reads as TGTGCCAGCAGCTACGGGACTAGCGGAACCGACGAGCAGTACTTC. Amino acids: CASSYGTSGTDEQYF.

To note about this clonotype: At one of its ends the junction is not consistent with the germline gene, which may arise from a read error. The chain is built from TRBV12-3 or TRBV12-4 and TRBJ2-5, with TRBD2 as a possible D gene (6 bases). This CDR3 is built from 14 residues. The CDR3: CASRLGLLQESQYF. CDR3 DNA: TGTGCCAGCAGACTAGGACTACTCCAAGAGTCCCAGTACTTC.

This clonotype was recorded at least ten times. The gene calls are TRBV14 and TRBJ2-7; weak D call: TRBD2 (6 bases). With 5 bases removed from V and 3 bases from J, the gap between germline ends came to 14 bases. This CDR3 has 14 residues. The germline V gene has CDR1 SGHDN and CDR2 FVKESK. DNA for the CDR3: TGTGCCAGCAGCGATCCACTAGCAAGCTACGAGCAGTACTTC. This encodes CASSDPLASYEQYF.

About this clonotype itself: A much larger clone differs from this one at a single base, so this may be a read error. The V gene is TRBV29-1, the J gene TRBJ2-6; 7 bases map to TRBD1. The CDR3 runs 15 residues. The germline gives CDR1 SQVTM, CDR2 ANQGSEA. V trimming: 7 bases; J trimming: 3 bases; junction bases outside the gene matches: 9. CDR3 protein: CSARVTGVGANVLTF. The DNA of the CDR3 is TGCAGCGCACGAGTCACAGGGGTTGGGGCCAACGTCCTGACTTTC.

This clonotype appeared many times. The gene calls are TRBV7-6 and TRBJ2-7, with 11 bases fitting TRBD1. The CDR3 is 15 amino acids. V was pared by 6 bases and J by 1 base, with 5 bases of the junction left unmatched. Germline V gene lookup returns CDR1 SGHVS and CDR2 FNYEAQ. As DNA, the CDR3 is TGTGCCAGCAGTCCTGGGACAGGGGGTTCCTACGAGCAGTACTTC. Protein sequence: CASSPGTGGSYEQYF.

This clonotype was recorded a few times. This sequence joins TRBV20-1 and TRBJ2-4, with TRBD2 matching 7 bases. V trimming: 5 bases; J trimming: 0 bases; junction bases outside the gene matches: 7. Germline CDR1 is DFQATT and CDR2 is SNEGSKA (reference sequence). CDR3 size: 15 residues. The CDR3 is CSAPRIAGAKNIQYF. Here the CDR3 DNA reads TGCAGTGCTCCGAGGATAGCGGGAGCCAAAAACATTCAGTACTTC.

As concerns this clonotype: Mismatch with germline at one junction end may stem from a read error. The chain recombines TRBV27 with TRBJ2-1; no reliable D call. Germline values: CDR1 MNHEY, CDR2 SMNVEV (reference sequence). The CDR3 is 14 amino acids. CDR3 residues: CASSSGISCNEQFF. CDR3 sequence (DNA): TGTGCCAGCAGTTCGGGCATCTCCTGCAATGAGCAGTTCTTC.